A selection of T cell receptor beta chains follows, all from one sample in a study of regulatory T cells in long-lasting Graves disease. TCRdb reprocessed the multiplex PCR reads with MiXCR, giving one entry per CDR3 protein. The repertoire includes 350,000 to 550,000 distinct CDR3 sequences, around 14% of them detected once, and approximately 16% sits in the top ten. These data also featured in a second study, about T cells in Graves' hyperthyroidism and ophthalmopathy.

Specimen: peripheral blood mononuclear cells (PBMCs), collected at new diagnosis, from a patient treated with antithyroid drugs. These receptors were obtained from a woman aged 25 to 45 with Graves disease. Each CDR3 is given with its conserved first and last residue. The order of the fields is J gene, V gene, clone size, D gene, CDR3 DNA, CDR3 protein. D genes are given only for firm matches. Clone size is not always given. Where it is, it says once, few, many or a class for expanded clones.

TRBJ2-1	TRBV2	few	-	TGTGCCAGCACAGAGGTTGACTACGTCAATGAGCAGTTCTTC	CASTEVDYVNEQFF
TRBJ2-5	TRBV3-1	many	-	TGTGCCAGCAGCCAAGCGGGGAGTCAAGAGACCCAGTACTTC	CASSQAGSQETQYF
TRBJ2-1	TRBV24-1	many	-	TGTGCCACCAGTGACCCCGTCTTGGCGATAAATGAGCAGTTCTTC	CATSDPVLAINEQFF
TRBJ2-1	TRBV5-1	few	-	TGCGCCAGCAGCCTAAGGGGGGGAGATGTTTACAATGAGCAGTTCTTC	CASSLRGGDVYNEQFF
TRBJ2-1	TRBV3-1	many	TRBD2	TGTGCCAGCAGCCAGTATACTAGCGGGCCTAACAATGAGCAGTTCTTC	CASSQYTSGPNNEQFF
TRBJ2-1	TRBV3-1	many	-	TGTGCCAGCAGCTTCGGGATCCTTGAGCAGTTCTTC	CASSFGILEQFF
TRBJ1-6	TRBV27	-	TRBD1	TGTGCCTGCAGACAGGGACTCAATTCACCCCTCCACTTT	CACRQGLNSPLHF
TRBJ2-3	TRBV29-1	many	-	TGCAGCGTCAGGTTGCGGGGTAGAACAGATACGCAGTATTTT	CSVRLRGRTDTQYF
TRBJ1-1	TRBV15	-	-	TGTGCCACCAGCAGAGATGCCGTAGGGATAGCTTTCTTT	CATSRDAVGIAFF
TRBJ2-1	TRBV7-9	few	TRBD2	TGTGCCAGCAGCCGTTTGGGGGAGGGCCTTCATGGTGAGCAGTTCTTC	CASSRLGEGLHGEQFF
TRBJ2-1	TRBV2	many	-	TGTGCCAGCAGTGTCAGTAGCGGTTACCGCAATGAGCAGTTCTTC	CASSVSSGYRNEQFF
TRBJ1-2	TRBV20-1	few	-	TGCAGTGCTAGATCCAGGCATAAGTTCACCTTC	CSARSRHKFTF
TRBJ2-2	TRBV7-9	many	-	TGTGCCAGCAGCTTACGCCTCCTAGGGTCGGACACCGGGGAGCTGTTTTTT	CASSLRLLGSDTGELFF
TRBJ1-2	TRBV2	-	-	TGTGCCAGTAACAGGGATTACTATGGCTACACCTTC	CASNRDYYGYTF
TRBJ2-3	TRBV24-1	few	-	TGTGCCACCAGTGAACCCCAGGGGACAGATACGCAGTATTTT	CATSEPQGTDTQYF
TRBJ2-3	TRBV9	once	-	TGTGCCAGCAGCCCGCAGGTCGGCACAGATACGCAGTATTTT	CASSPQVGTDTQYF
TRBJ2-1	TRBV11-2	few	TRBD2	TGTGCCAGCAGCTTAATAAGCGGGAGATACTATGAGCAGTTCTTC	CASSLISGRYYEQFF
TRBJ2-3	TRBV24-1	-	TRBD2	TGTGCCACCAGTGATGTCCTGACTAGCGGGTACACAGATACGCAGTATTTT	CATSDVLTSGYTDTQYF
TRBJ2-7	TRBV11-3	many	-	TGTGCCAGCAGCTTAGGAGACGGGGCCTACGAGCAGTACTTC	CASSLGDGAYEQYF
TRBJ2-3	TRBV2	many	-	TGTGCCAGCACCCGGGACCTAGGATCGGAGCAGTATTTT	CASTRDLGSEQYF
TRBJ2-1	TRBV13	few	TRBD2	TGTGCCAGCAGCAACCCGGGACTAGCGAGTGAGCAGTTCTTC	CASSNPGLASEQFF
TRBJ1-1	TRBV5-1	many	-	TGCGCCAGCAGCCTTGGGGTTGAAGCTTTCTTT	CASSLGVEAFF
TRBJ2-1	TRBV7-8	-	TRBD2	TGTGCCAGCAGCTTAGGAGCTAGCGGGAGGATCTATGAGCAGTTCTTC	CASSLGASGRIYEQFF
TRBJ2-1	TRBV7-9	many	TRBD2	TGTGCCAGCAGCTCCGGACTAGCGTTCAATGAGCAGTTCTTC	CASSSGLAFNEQFF
TRBJ2-7	TRBV12-5	few	TRBD2	TGTGCTAGTGGTTTGCCTCGGCGACCTAGCGGGGCCTACGAGCAGTACTTC	CASGLPRRPSGAYEQYF
TRBJ1-5	TRBV7-3	-	-	TGTGCCAGCAGCCCAACCCCGGGCTTCTTCAATCAGCCCCAGCATTTT	CASSPTPGFFNQPQHF
TRBJ2-1	TRBV24-1	few	TRBD2	TGTGCCACCTCTAGCGGCCTTTACAATGAGCAGTTCTTC	CATSSGLYNEQFF
TRBJ2-7	TRBV6-1	many	-	TGTGCCAGCAGTCCCGAAAGGGGTTTATACGAGCAGTACTTC	CASSPERGLYEQYF
TRBJ2-7	TRBV5-4	-	-	TGTGCCAGCAGCTCCCCAGGGGGGGAGAGCTCAAGTGGGCAGTACTTC	CASSSPGGESSSGQYF
TRBJ2-1	TRBV3-1	many	TRBD2	TGTGCCAGCAGCCCTTGGGGAGGGAACAATGAGCAGTTCTTC	CASSPWGGNNEQFF
TRBJ1-2	TRBV25-1	few	-	TGTGCCAGCAGTGAACCCGACAGGAACTATGGCTACACCTTC	CASSEPDRNYGYTF
TRBJ2-1	TRBV27	many	-	TGTGCCAGCAGTTTTGGTGACCCGGGGGTTGAGCAGTTCTTC	CASSFGDPGVEQFF
TRBJ2-7	TRBV14	-	-	TGTGCCAGCAGCCCTTCAGGGTTTGACAGGTCCCCATTCCCAAGCTACGAGCAGTACTTC	CASSPSGFDRSPFPSYEQYF
TRBJ2-1	TRBV9	few	TRBD2	TGTGCCAGCAGCGTAGGGCTGGCGGGAGGGGTCGATGAGCAGTTCTTC	CASSVGLAGGVDEQFF
TRBJ1-2	TRBV6-1	many	-	TGTGCCAGCAGGAGAGCGGTGACAGCGGAATATGGCTACACCTTC	CASRRAVTAEYGYTF
TRBJ1-4	TRBV5-1	-	TRBD1	TGCGCCAGCAGCCCTGGGACAGCTAATGAAAAACTGTTTTTT	CASSPGTANEKLFF
TRBJ2-5	TRBV7-9	few	TRBD2	TGTGCCAGCAGCCCCGGGACTAGCGGTTCGAAGACCCAGTACTTC	CASSPGTSGSKTQYF
TRBJ2-7	TRBV7-9	many	-	TGTGCCAGCAGCTTAAGGAGGCCGGGACAAACCTCCTACGAGCAGTACTTC	CASSLRRPGQTSYEQYF
TRBJ2-3	TRBV20-1	many	TRBD2	TGCAGTGCTAGAGATGAAGGTCCTAGCGGGTCGATTGGTTGGAACACAGATACGCAGTATTTT	CSARDEGPSGSIGWNTDTQYF
TRBJ2-5	TRBV4-1	many	-	TGCGCCAGCAGCCCGTGGCGGGGAATCCAAGAGACCCAGTACTTC	CASSPWRGIQETQYF
TRBJ2-2	TRBV24-1	few	-	TGTGCCACCTCCGGGGCAGGGCTCAACTTTAACACCGGGGAGCTGTTTTTT	CATSGAGLNFNTGELFF
TRBJ1-6	TRBV18	-	-	TGTGCCAGCTCACCGATAGGGGGGTGGGGTAATTCACCCCTCCACTTT	CASSPIGGWGNSPLHF
TRBJ2-6	TRBV27	-	-	TGTGCCAGCAGAGGGGCGGATCACTCTGGGGCCAACGTCCTGACTTTC	CASRGADHSGANVLTF
TRBJ1-3	TRBV5-1	-	-	TGCGCCAGCAGTCCTGGAGAGGTGGGAAACACCATATATTTT	CASSPGEVGNTIYF
TRBJ1-4	TRBV12-3/TRBV12-4	-	-	TGTGCCATCAGCAGACAGCAAGAATCACTGTTTTTT	CAISRQQESLFF
TRBJ2-2	TRBV6-2/TRBV6-3	-	-	TGTGCCAGCAGTCTGCCCTCGGCGAACACCGGGGAGCTGTTTTTT	CASSLPSANTGELFF
TRBJ1-1	TRBV7-2	many	-	TGTGCCAGCAGCCCCGGTTGGCGGAACACTGAAGCTTTCTTT	CASSPGWRNTEAFF
TRBJ1-4	TRBV20-1	many	-	TGCAGTGCTAGAGAAATCCTCACAGGCGTCGAGGAAAAACTGTTTTTT	CSAREILTGVEEKLFF
TRBJ2-7	TRBV5-1	many	-	TGCGCCAGCAGCTTGGGAGTCGCCGGGGGTTGGCCACCACGAAACTACGAGCAGTACTTC	CASSLGVAGGWPPRNYEQYF
TRBJ2-2	TRBV20-1	many	TRBD2	TGCAGTGCTAGACCAAGAGCGGGAGGGATCCCCGGGGAGCTGTTTTTT	CSARPRAGGIPGELFF
TRBJ1-5	TRBV29-1	few	-	TGCAGCGCGGGTTACAATCAGCAACAGCATTTT	CSAGYNQQQHF
TRBJ2-7	TRBV20-1	many	-	TGCAGTGCCCAGGGACGGTTCTACGAGCAGTACTTC	CSAQGRFYEQYF
TRBJ2-3	TRBV12-5	many	TRBD2	TGTGCTAGTGGTTTGAGTCGGGAGGTCACAGATACGCAGTATTTT	CASGLSREVTDTQYF
TRBJ2-3	TRBV5-1	once	TRBD1	TGCGCCAGCAGCTTGGTTGTTGGGACAGGGTCTGAAGATACGCAGTATTTT	CASSLVVGTGSEDTQYF
TRBJ2-3	TRBV3-1	many	-	TGTGCCAGCAGCGCCGGAGATACGCAGTATTTT	CASSAGDTQYF
TRBJ2-1	TRBV7-3	many	-	TGTGCCAGCAGCTTGCAACCCGTCTCCTACAATGAGCAGTTCTTC	CASSLQPVSYNEQFF
TRBJ2-5	TRBV27	-	TRBD2	TGTGCCAGCAGTTATCGGGGGGGGAGGGAGACCCAGTACTTC	CASSYRGGRETQYF